This T cell receptor (beta chain) was captured in a study of T-cell reconstitution after alpha-beta-depleted transplantation in children. Study outcomes and limitations: Several hundred rapidly expanded clones from non-depleted graft cells reportedly supplied alpha-beta T cells about two months post-transplant. The main origin of T-cell counts and diversity one year after transplant was newly produced T cells. Surviving recipient T cells and intrathymic progenitors accounted for some patients' high TCRbeta diversity at day 60.

Trimming removed 5 bases from V and 1 base from J, with 12 bases in between. The CDR3 runs to 13 residues. Germline V gives CDR1 DFQATT, CDR2 SNEGSKA (reference sequence). As to this clonotype: As yet, its antigen is unknown.

A library of TCRbeta sequences, prepared with unique molecular identifiers, was generated. TCRdb re-called the PCR reads with MiXCR, one entry per CDR3 protein. The sample shows under 750,000 distinct CDR3 sequences, around 23% of them seen only once. This sample comprised PBMCs, mostly from graft donor cells, obtained 360 days after TCRalphabeta/CD19-depleted stem cell transplant. The sequence came from a boy in the first two years of life who had a stem cell transplant for acute myeloid leukemia, so the T cells may come from the graft donor. The chain carries TRBV20-1 and TRBJ2-7; maybe TRBD1 (6 bases). The CDR3 sequence is CSARGQLSYEQYF. CDR3 DNA: TGCAGTGCTCGAGGACAGCTTTCCTACGAGCAGTACTTC.